What follows is one T cell receptor beta chain and its context. In the original workflow: Quantification of nucleated cells was approximated via reference gene primer amplification. Profiling relied on immunoSEQ multiplex PCR, and the TCRdb table lists in-frame clones only, not all of them. The DNA gave D and trimming, while V, J and clone size come from that table. Of 210,000 or so clones listed, more than 80% are singletons. This entry belongs to a study of blood T cell repertoires in COVID-19. Study details: The United States, Italy and Spain supplied acute and convalescent COVID-19 samples.

V lost 4 bases and J 3 bases, leaving 10 bases between the germline ends. The CDR3 has 13 amino acids. Looked up from germline, CDR1 is MGHRA and CDR2 is YSYEKL. Seattle-derived patients entered the study during active infection and were followed longitudinally. This clonotype was obtained from a woman older than 75 with COVID-19, enrolled during active disease. The chain carries TRBV4-1 and TRBJ2-7; no clear D gene. Sequenced sample: peripheral blood. CDR3 coding DNA: TGCGCCAGCAGCCGCGACAAGAACTACGAGCAGTACTTC. This encodes CASSRDKNYEQYF.